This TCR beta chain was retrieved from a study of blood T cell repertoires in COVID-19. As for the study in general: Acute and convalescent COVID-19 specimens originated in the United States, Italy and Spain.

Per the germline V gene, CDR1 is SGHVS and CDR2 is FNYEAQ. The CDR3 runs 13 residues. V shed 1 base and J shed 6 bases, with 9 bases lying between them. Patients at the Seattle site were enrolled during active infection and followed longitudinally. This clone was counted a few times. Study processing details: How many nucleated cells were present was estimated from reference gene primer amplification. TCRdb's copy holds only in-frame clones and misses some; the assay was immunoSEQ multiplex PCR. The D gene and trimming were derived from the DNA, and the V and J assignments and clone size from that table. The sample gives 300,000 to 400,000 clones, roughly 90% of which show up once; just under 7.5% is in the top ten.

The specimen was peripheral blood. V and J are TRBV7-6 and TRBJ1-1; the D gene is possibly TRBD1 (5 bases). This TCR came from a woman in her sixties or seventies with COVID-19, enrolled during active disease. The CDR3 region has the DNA TGTGCCAGCAGCTTAGGACAGTCCGCTGAAGCTTTCTTT. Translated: CASSLGQSAEAFF.